This TCR beta chain was sequenced for a study of identifying expanded T cells in peripheral blood. Overall study results and limits: Variance in clone template counts between approximately two-week samples significantly increased with total template count across all healthy donors. Roughly 1.2 clones differed between technical replicates, versus around 15 and 18 over time.

As concerns this clone: Its target is unknown.

Produced via immunoSEQ multiplex PCR; TCRdb's table is partial and in-frame only. The table has 45,000 to 60,000 clones, approximately 82% seen once. No infections or other immune events were documented during collection. This clonotype was obtained from a person between 18 and 69 years old in good health. What was sequenced was blood.

As DNA, the CDR3 is TGTGCCAGCAGCCCGCGCCGGATAGGGGGGGGCCTCTCTGGAAACACCATATATTTT. It specifies CASSPRRIGGGLSGNTIYF. The V and J genes are TRBV11-2 and TRBJ1-3; D may be TRBD1 (6 bases). Germline V CDR1 and CDR2: SGHAT, FQNNGV. The CDR3 contains 19 residues. The V and J ends lost 5 bases and 0 bases respectively, with 23 bases between them.